The TCR beta chain described here comes from a study of identical twins. Study-wide results and limits: Findings came from cross-sectional statistics, without long-term follow-up of donors.

Each donor (without exception) was a healthy Caucasian. This CDR3 contains 14 residues. Germline V CDR1 and CDR2: MRHNA, SNTAGT. Trimming took 2 bases from V and 5 from J, leaving 7 bases between them. A universal primer site arose from template switching, and cDNA bore unique molecular identifiers. MiXCR, applied by TCRdb to the 5' RACE reads, yields one record per CDR3 protein. The table has fewer than 250,000 distinct CDR3 sequences, around 9.6% seen once; the top ten hold 5% to 6.5%. This clonotype was seen more than once but under ten times. The antigen is undetermined. The chain recombines TRBV6-4 with TRBJ1-6; D ambiguous. The sample consisted of memory (CD45RO+) T cells sorted from blood. This receptor was identified in a woman aged 18-29 years in good health. CDR3 sequence (DNA): TGTGCCAGCAGTGACGGTAACCATAATTCACCCCTCCACTTT. This encodes CASSDGNHNSPLHF.